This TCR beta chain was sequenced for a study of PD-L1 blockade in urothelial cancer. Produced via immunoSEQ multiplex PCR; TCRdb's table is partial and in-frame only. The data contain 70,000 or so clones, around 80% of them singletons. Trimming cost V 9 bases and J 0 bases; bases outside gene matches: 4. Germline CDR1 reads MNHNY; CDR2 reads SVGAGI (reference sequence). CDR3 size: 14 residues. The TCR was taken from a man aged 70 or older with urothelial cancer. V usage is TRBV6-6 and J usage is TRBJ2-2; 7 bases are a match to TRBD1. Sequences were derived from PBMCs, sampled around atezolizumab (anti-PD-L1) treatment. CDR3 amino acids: CASCGTANTGELFF. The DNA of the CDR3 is TGTGCCAGTTGTGGGACAGCGAACACCGGGGAGCTGTTTTTT.